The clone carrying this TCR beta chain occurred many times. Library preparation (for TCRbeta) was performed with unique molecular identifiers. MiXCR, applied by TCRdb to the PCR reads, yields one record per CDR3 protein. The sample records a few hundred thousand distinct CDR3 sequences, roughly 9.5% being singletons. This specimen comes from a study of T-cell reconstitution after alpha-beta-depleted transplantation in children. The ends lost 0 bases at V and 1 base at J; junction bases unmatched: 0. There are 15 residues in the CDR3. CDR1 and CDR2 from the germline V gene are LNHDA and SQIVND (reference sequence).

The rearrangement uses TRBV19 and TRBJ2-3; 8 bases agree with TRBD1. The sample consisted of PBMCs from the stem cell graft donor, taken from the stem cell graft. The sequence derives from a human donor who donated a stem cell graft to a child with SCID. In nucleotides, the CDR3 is TGTGCCAGTAGTATAGAGACAGGGGGCACAGATACGCAGTATTTT. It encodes CASSIETGGTDTQYF. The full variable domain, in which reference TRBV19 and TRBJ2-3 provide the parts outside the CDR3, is DGGITQSPKYLFRKEGQNVTLSCEQNLNHDAMYWYRQDPGQGLRLIYYSQIVNDFQKGDIAEGYSVSREKKESFPLTVTSAQKNPTAFYLCASSIETGGTDTQYFGPGTRLTVL.